What follows are 26 T cell receptor beta chains derived from one specimen sequenced in a study of shared clonotypes between healthy human individuals. Assay: immunoSEQ multiplex PCR; the TCRdb copy retains only in-frame clones and omits some. The sample carries around 350,000 clones, around 67% recorded once. The sequencing input was memory CD4+ T cells sorted from blood. Documented subset: CD45RA-negative fraction. The source is a young man in good health.

This clone was picked up one time. The V call is TRBV5-6, the J call TRBJ2-5; 7 bases map to TRBD2. The CDR3 covers 15 residues. The germline CDR1 and CDR2 sequences are SGHDT and YYEEEE. Losses at the gene ends were 2 bases for V and 1 base for J; bases not matched to a gene: 5. DNA for the CDR3: TGTGCCAGCAGCTTTGGGGGAGGGATCCAAGAGACCCAGTACTTC. Translation gives CASSFGGGIQETQYF. The full variable domain, in which reference TRBV5-6 and TRBJ2-5 provide the parts outside the CDR3, is DAGVTQSPTHLIKTRGQQVTLRCSPKSGHDTVSWYQQALGQGPQFIFQYYEEEERQRGNFPDRFSGHQFPNYSSELNVNALLLGDSALYLCASSFGGGIQETQYFGPGTRLLVL.

On this clone: Mismatch with germline at one junction end may stem from a read error. V gene TRBV15 combines with J gene TRBJ2-3; TRBD2 matches 7 bases. From germline, CDR1 is LNHNV and CDR2 YYDKDF (reference sequence). The CDR3 totals 12 residues. This CDR3 reads CATSRDLPGRDF. As DNA, the CDR3 is TGTGCCACCAGCAGAGATCTACCTGGGAGGGATTTT.

This clone was observed a few times. V gene TRBV7-9 combines with J gene TRBJ2-5, with TRBD1 matching over 8 bases. The CDR3 is 14 amino acids. V trimming: 5 bases; J trimming: 5 bases; junction bases outside the gene matches: 7. Germline lookup yields CDR1 SEHNR and CDR2 FQNEAQ (reference sequence). The CDR3 region has the DNA TGTGCCAGCAGCCCAGGGGGCGTGGGGGAGACCCAGTACTTC. It codes for CASSPGGVGETQYF.

The genes are TRBV27 and TRBJ1-6; no definite D call. V was cut by 0 bases and J by 9 bases, with 9 bases left in between. Germline V CDR1 and CDR2: MNHEY, SMNVEV (reference sequence). The CDR3 runs 14 residues. In DNA form, the CDR3 reads TGTGCCAGCAGTTTATCCGCCACGGGTTCACCCCTCCACTTT. It codes for CASSLSATGSPLHF.

The rearrangement joins TRBV28 to TRBJ2-6; D gene unclear. Trimming pared 5 bases from V and 0 bases from J, leaving 11 bases between. From germline, CDR1 is MDHEN and CDR2 SYDVKM. This CDR3 spans 16 amino acids. CDR3 sequence: CASSRGLGSGANVLTF. The CDR3 DNA reads TGTGCCAGCAGTAGAGGTTTAGGCTCTGGGGCCAACGTCCTGACTTTC.

This clone was observed many times. J is TRBJ2-1 and V is TRBV5-1; TRBD2 agrees at 7 bases. Germline-derived CDR1 and CDR2 are SGHRS and YFSETQ. The CDR3 is made up of 17 amino acids. The junction had 10 bases not matched to a gene; V was cut back by 4 bases and J by 0 bases. CDR3 sequence (DNA): TGCGCCAGCAGCCGGGAGGTTCGTGTCAGCTCCTACAATGAGCAGTTCTTC. It is translated as CASSREVRVSSYNEQFF.

The V and J genes are TRBV7-2 and TRBJ1-3; D gene uncertain. Trimming took off 0 bases at V and 0 bases at J, with 6 bases between the two ends. CDR1 is SGHTA and CDR2 is FQGNSA in the germline V gene. The CDR3 length is 15 residues. The CDR3 sequence: CASSLAGRSGNTIYF. The CDR3 DNA reads TGTGCCAGCAGCTTAGCGGGTCGCTCTGGAAACACCATATATTTT.

J is TRBJ2-1 and V is TRBV5-5, with D maybe TRBD1 (5 bases). The V gene lost 0 bases and the J gene lost 8 bases, with 15 bases spanning the gap. The CDR3 length is 15 residues. Germline CDR1 and CDR2: SGHKS and YYEKEE (reference sequence). The CDR3 DNA reads as TGTGCCAGCAGCTTGGACAGGACCCTTATGGATGAGCAGTTCTTC. This translates into CASSLDRTLMDEQFF.

This clone has just one count. The rearrangement uses TRBV19 and TRBJ1-2, with D possibly TRBD1 on 6 matching bases. CDR1 is LNHDA, CDR2 SQIVND, per germline (reference sequence). Trimming removed 4 bases at V and 7 bases at J, with 16 bases between. The CDR3 runs 14 residues. The CDR3 loop is CASSTPSRGGGYTF. The CDR3 DNA sequence: TGTGCCAGTAGTACCCCTTCCAGGGGTGGTGGCTACACCTTC.

The chain carries TRBV19 and TRBJ2-2; unclear D gene. Germline lookup yields CDR1 LNHDA and CDR2 SQIVND (reference sequence). This CDR3 is 14 amino acids long. Trimming took 3 bases from V and 4 from J, leaving 9 bases between them. The CDR3 protein is CASSILVGTGELFF. CDR3 in DNA: TGTGCCAGTAGTATTCTTGTGGGCACCGGGGAGCTGTTTTTT. Full variable domain (remainder filled in from reference TRBV19 and TRBJ2-2): DGGITQSPKYLFRKEGQNVTLSCEQNLNHDAMYWYRQDPGQGLRLIYYSQIVNDFQKGDIAEGYSVSREKKESFPLTVTSAQKNPTAFYLCASSILVGTGELFFGEGSRLTVL.

The chain joins TRBV2 to TRBJ2-5; D unresolved. The CDR3 contains 13 residues. V was shortened by 4 bases and J by 4 bases, with 10 bases between the two germline ends. Per germline, CDR1 SNHLY and CDR2 FYNNEI. The CDR3 protein is CASSGQAIETQYF. The CDR3 DNA reads as TGTGCCAGCAGTGGTCAGGCCATAGAGACCCAGTACTTC.

Comments on this clone: At the DNA level, this CDR3 is encoded by other sequences in the same sample as well. The genes are TRBV5-1 and TRBJ2-1; TRBD2 matches at 9 bases. V gave up 4 bases and J gave up 0 bases; unmatched junction bases: 5. CDR3 length: 16 residues. Germline V gene data show CDR1 as SGHRS and CDR2 as YFSETQ. The chain's CDR3 is CASSNAGGSSYNEQFF. The CDR3 nucleotides are TGCGCCAGCAGCAATGCGGGGGGGAGCTCCTACAATGAGCAGTTCTTC. The whole variable domain, filled in from reference TRBV5-1 and TRBJ2-1, reads KAGVTQTPRYLIKTRGQQVTLSCSPISGHRSVSWYQQTPGQGLQFLFEYFSETQRNKGNFPGRFSGRQFSNSRSEMNVSTLELGDSALYLCASSNAGGSSYNEQFFGPGTRLTVL.

J is TRBJ2-3 and V is TRBV14; D is possibly TRBD2 (5 bases). This CDR3 is built from 14 residues. Germline lookup yields CDR1 SGHDN and CDR2 FVKESK. V was shortened by 5 bases and J by 1 base, with 10 bases between the two germline ends. The DNA of the CDR3 is TGTGCCAGCAGCGTGCTAGCTCGCACAGATACGCAGTATTTT. Protein product: CASSVLARTDTQYF. Drawing the rest from reference TRBV14 and TRBJ2-3, the complete variable domain is EAGVTQFPSHSVIEKGQTVTLRCDPISGHDNLYWYRRVMGKEIKFLLHFVKESKQDESGMPNNRFLAERTGGTYSTLKVQPAELEDSGVYFCASSVLARTDTQYFGPGTRLTVL.

Comments on this clone: Other DNA sequences within the sample encode an identical CDR3. The chain links TRBV7-2 to TRBJ2-1; 7 positions match TRBD1. The germline V gene has CDR1 SGHTA and CDR2 FQGNSA. The V gene end was trimmed by 5 bases and the J gene end by 4 bases; junction bases not matched to a gene: 5. This CDR3 contains 14 residues. CDR3 coding DNA: TGTGCCAGCAGCCTCGCAGGGGGATACAATGAGCAGTTCTTC. Residues: CASSLAGGYNEQFF.

Worth noting for this clone: The likely explanation is a read error, given a far larger clone one base away. The chain has TRBV7-8 and TRBJ2-7; TRBD2 matches 7 bases. Germline CDR1 reads SGHVS; CDR2 reads FQNEAQ. V shed 4 bases, J shed 1 base, and the junction held 1 base outside the gene matches. This CDR3 comprises 13 residues. CDR3 in DNA: TGTGCCAGCAGCTCGGGACTATCCTACGAGCAGTACTTC. It encodes CASSSGLSYEQYF. Looking up the rest from reference TRBV7-8 and TRBJ2-7 gives the full variable domain: GAGVSQSPRYKVAKRGQDVALRCDPISGHVSLFWYQQALGQGPEFLTYFQNEAQLDKSGLPSDRFFAERPEGSVSTLKIQRTQQEDSAVYLCASSSGLSYEQYFGPGTRLTVT.

The chain couples TRBV30 to TRBJ2-3; 8 bases fit TRBD2. The V segment lost 3 bases and the J segment 4 bases; nucleotides outside the gene matches: 6. Germline loops: CDR1 GTSNPN, CDR2 SVGIG (reference sequence). This CDR3 spans 14 amino acids. The CDR3 here is CAWSIALAADTQYF. The CDR3 DNA follows: TGTGCCTGGAGCATTGCACTAGCGGCAGATACGCAGTATTTT.

In its sample, this clone was seen a few times. V and J are TRBV27 and TRBJ2-7, with 7 bases lining up with TRBD1. The CDR3 runs to 14 residues. V dropped 7 bases and J dropped 1; count of bases not matched to a gene: 7. Germline V gene sequence: CDR1 MNHEY, CDR2 SMNVEV (reference sequence). The CDR3 DNA follows: TGTGCCAGCAAGGGGGCTAGTAATTCCTACGAGCAGTACTTC. It translates to CASKGASNSYEQYF.

The CDR3 bases are TGTGCCAGCAGTCGACCGGGACCGGGGAATGAGCAGTTCTTC. It translates to CASSRPGPGNEQFF. The gene calls are TRBV5-4 and TRBJ2-1; D may correspond to TRBD1 or TRBD2 (5 bases each). Trimming removed 5 bases from V and 7 bases from J, with 16 bases in between. In germline, CDR1 is SGHNT, CDR2 YYREEE (reference sequence). The CDR3 has 14 residues.

The chain uses TRBV9 and TRBJ2-7; possibly TRBD2 for D (7 bases). The CDR3 is 18 residues long. Trimming removed 0 bases at V and 0 bases at J, with 19 bases between. Germline V gene data show CDR1 as SGDLS and CDR2 as YYNGEE. The CDR3 DNA reads TGTGCCAGCAGCGTAGGTCCGGAGGGGGGAGGGACCTCCTACGAGCAGTACTTC. It encodes CASSVGPEGGGTSYEQYF.

The V and J genes are TRBV14 and TRBJ2-1, with 11 bases that match TRBD2. The CDR3 consists of 16 residues. Unmatched junction bases numbered 7, after V lost 3 bases and J lost 6 bases. Per the germline V gene, CDR1 is SGHDN and CDR2 is FVKESK. The CDR3 DNA is TGTGCCAGCAGCCATCTACTAGCGGGAGACTTCAATGAGCAGTTCTTC. It is translated as CASSHLLAGDFNEQFF.

Note on this clone: Sequence at one end of the junction differs from germline and may be a read error. The chain carries TRBV7-9 and TRBJ2-7; D uncertain. Germline CDR1 SEHNR, CDR2 FQNEAQ (reference sequence). There are 11 residues in the CDR3. The CDR3 DNA follows: TGTGCCAGCAGCGCGGCGGTGGAGCAGCACTTC. This codes for CASSAAVEQHF.

This clone was found once. V is TRBV18 and J is TRBJ2-1; D uncertain. From germline, CDR1 is KGHSH and CDR2 LQKENI. Deletions cut 3 bases from V and 9 bases from J, with 12 bases between. The CDR3 runs 13 residues. Here the CDR3 DNA reads TGTGCCAGCTCACCGACCAGATCCGTTGAGCAGTTCTTC. This encodes CASSPTRSVEQFF. The complete variable domain, with remaining parts taken from reference TRBV18 and TRBJ2-1, reads NAGVMQNPRHLVRRRGQEARLRCSPMKGHSHVYWYRQLPEEGLKFMVYLQKENIIDESGMPKERFSAEFPKEGPSILRIQQVVRGDSAAYFCASSPTRSVEQFFGPGTRLTVL.

The rearrangement uses TRBV18 and TRBJ2-5; tentative D call: TRBD2 (6 bases). V lost 2 bases and J lost 5, with 9 bases in between. This CDR3 contains 13 residues. CDR1 is KGHSH, CDR2 LQKENI, per germline. CDR3 nucleotide sequence: TGTGCCAGCTCACCAATTGCGGGGGAGACCCAGTACTTC. Its translation: CASSPIAGETQYF.

This clone was detected only a few times. This CDR3 is CASSHYFEGQYF. The CDR3, as DNA: TGTGCCAGCAGCCATTATTTTGAGGGGCAGTACTTC. V is TRBV14 and J is TRBJ2-7, with D possibly TRBD2 on 5 matching bases. CDR1 and CDR2 (germline): SGHDN, FVKESK. The CDR3 covers 12 residues. Trimming pared 3 bases from V and 9 bases from J, leaving 12 bases between.

The chain couples TRBV6-6 to TRBJ1-1; possible D gene TRBD1, 6 bases. V was shortened by 4 bases and J by 5 bases, with 17 bases between the two germline ends. The CDR3 contains 15 residues. Germline CDR1 MNHNY, CDR2 SVGAGI (reference sequence). The CDR3 sequence: CASSSSRTDQTEAFF. CDR3 DNA: TGTGCCAGCAGTTCTTCCAGGACAGACCAGACTGAAGCTTTCTTT.

J is TRBJ2-7 and V is TRBV7-8, with a tentative D call TRBD2 (5 bases). Trimming stripped 7 bases from V and 3 bases from J, with 10 bases between. The CDR3 extends over 12 amino acids. Germline V gene data show CDR1 as SGHVS and CDR2 as FQNEAQ. CDR3 sequence (DNA): TGTGCCAGCACGGGAACTCGCTACGAGCAGTACTTC. Translation: CASTGTRYEQYF.